The clone carrying this T cell receptor (beta chain) was detected only a few times. Antigen: not known. Sequence data for DNA of cultured CD4+ T cells were generated by the Oncomine TCR Beta short-read assay. It was from cultured CD4+ T cells that genomic DNA was extracted. TCRdb itself ran the PCR reads through MiXCR, one entry per CDR3 protein. The sample has some 12,000 distinct CDR3 sequences; about 29% are singletons. CDR1 is MNHNS, CDR2 SASEGT, per germline. The trim removed 9 bases at V and 1 base at J, leaving 8 bases unmatched. This CDR3 has 15 amino acids. Treatment meaning: roughly 10-day PBMC culture with coronavirus spike peptide pools or control peptides (ViraFEST assay). Gathered ahead of the COVID-19 pandemic (2011-2018) were the CD4+ T cells of the unexposed donor. This entry comes from a study of vaccination and CD4 T cells after COVID-19. The overall study: From HCoV-229E, HCoV-OC43, HCoV-NL63 and SARS-CoV-2, overlapping spike peptides were used to stimulate the cells.

The source material was CD4+ T cells from blood, cultured in vitro. The chain has TRBV6-1 and TRBJ2-7; TRBD2 matches 11 bases. This receptor was obtained from a human donor in good health. The chain's CDR3 is CASKNGLAGSYEQYF. DNA of the CDR3: TGTGCCAGTAAGAACGGACTAGCGGGTTCCTACGAGCAGTACTTC.